These T cell receptor beta chains were read from a single sample in a study of shared clonotypes between healthy human individuals. Only in-frame clones appear in the TCRdb table, and some are missing; sequencing was by immunoSEQ multiplex PCR. The sample consists of about a million clones, around three quarters of them appearing once. Sequences were obtained from memory CD4+ T cells sorted from blood. These TCRs come from a man between 18 and 35 years old in good health. Each CDR3 is given with its conserved first and last residue. A D gene is named only where the DNA matches it firmly. Part of the rows lack a size; the others show once, few, many or a class for expanded clones.

V: TRBV6-5; size: few; J: TRBJ1-6; D: TRBD1; length: 16; CDR3: CASSYSTGGNNSPLHF; DNA: TGTGCCAGCAGTTACTCTACAGGGGGGAATAATTCACCCCTCCACTTT
V: TRBV7-9; size: -; J: TRBJ1-4; D: -; length: 15; CDR3: CASSFGGPTNEKLFF; DNA: TGTGCCAGCAGCTTCGGGGGACCTACTAATGAAAAACTGTTTTTT
V: TRBV15; size: -; J: TRBJ1-2; D: TRBD1; length: 16; CDR3: CATSRDDRGDLGGYTF; DNA: TGTGCCACCAGCAGAGATGACAGGGGGGATCTCGGAGGCTACACCTTC
V: TRBV13; size: -; J: TRBJ2-5; D: -; length: 13; CDR3: CASSLANQETQYF; DNA: TGTGCCAGCAGCTTAGCTAACCAAGAGACCCAGTACTTC
V: TRBV2; size: -; J: TRBJ1-2; D: TRBD1; length: 16; CDR3: CASILGDRSSLSDYTF; DNA: TGTGCCAGCATACTCGGGGACAGGTCCAGTCTTTCCGACTACACCTTC
V: TRBV7-9; size: -; J: TRBJ2-1; D: -; length: 16; CDR3: CASSSSVKSPYNEQFF; DNA: TGTGCCAGCAGCTCAAGCGTGAAGTCCCCATACAATGAGCAGTTCTTC
V: TRBV6-5; size: -; J: TRBJ1-2; D: -; length: 15; CDR3: CASSSRQLANYGYTF; DNA: TGTGCCAGCAGTTCCCGACAGCTGGCTAACTATGGCTACACCTTC
V: TRBV5-1; size: -; J: TRBJ1-1; D: TRBD1; length: 14; CDR3: CASSTGNRGGEAFF; DNA: TGCGCCAGCAGCACCGGGAACAGGGGCGGTGAAGCTTTCTTT
V: TRBV27; size: -; J: TRBJ2-5; D: -; length: 15; CDR3: CASSSPGGGGEAQYF; DNA: TGTGCCAGCAGTTCCCCTGGAGGGGGTGGAGAGGCCCAGTACTTC
V: TRBV5-6; size: -; J: TRBJ2-3; D: -; length: 16; CDR3: CASRKDALELTDTQYF; DNA: TGTGCCAGCAGAAAGGATGCACTCGAACTCACAGATACGCAGTATTTT
V: TRBV28; size: -; J: TRBJ2-6; D: -; length: 14; CDR3: CASSSREGANVLTF; DNA: TGTGCCAGCAGTTCTAGGGAAGGGGCCAACGTCCTGACTTTC
V: TRBV19; size: few; J: TRBJ2-1; D: TRBD2; length: 18; CDR3: CASSIAWGGLAGVNEQFF; DNA: TGTGCCAGTAGTATAGCTTGGGGGGGACTAGCGGGAGTTAATGAGCAGTTCTTC
V: TRBV5-1; size: -; J: TRBJ1-2; D: -; length: 13; CDR3: CASSLSQGYGYTF; DNA: TGCGCCAGCAGCTTGTCCCAGGGCTATGGCTACACCTTC
V: TRBV7-3; size: -; J: TRBJ1-2; D: TRBD1; length: 16; CDR3: CASSLGQVFPPYGYTF; DNA: TGTGCCAGCAGCTTGGGACAGGTTTTTCCCCCATATGGCTACACCTTC
V: TRBV28; size: many; J: TRBJ1-5; D: -; length: 21; CDR3: CASSSGKGGRAGDFVDRPQHF; DNA: TGTGCCAGCAGTTCCGGAAAGGGCGGTCGGGCAGGGGATTTCGTCGATCGGCCCCAGCATTTT
V: TRBV28; size: -; J: TRBJ2-7; D: -; length: 15; CDR3: CASRTSPMEAYEQYF; DNA: TGTGCCAGCAGGACCTCCCCAATGGAAGCCTACGAGCAGTACTTC
V: TRBV11-3; size: -; J: TRBJ2-1; D: -; length: 15; CDR3: CASSADSTGKNEQFF; DNA: TGTGCCAGCAGCGCGGATAGTACAGGGAAGAATGAGCAGTTCTTC
V: TRBV27; size: -; J: TRBJ2-5; D: -; length: 14; CDR3: CASSFNLGGETQYF; DNA: TGTGCCAGCAGTTTTAACTTGGGTGGGGAGACCCAGTACTTC
V: TRBV18; size: -; J: TRBJ1-4; D: TRBD1; length: 15; CDR3: CASSPMGQTNEKLFF; DNA: TGTGCCAGCTCACCCATGGGACAGACTAATGAAAAACTGTTTTTT
V: TRBV19; size: -; J: TRBJ2-2; D: TRBD2; length: 17; CDR3: CASSIDLWGRAHGELFF; DNA: TGTGCCAGTAGTATAGATCTCTGGGGGAGGGCCCACGGGGAGCTGTTTTTT
V: TRBV5-6; size: -; J: TRBJ2-7; D: -; length: 13; CDR3: CASSDQGSYEQYF; DNA: TGTGCCAGCAGCGACCAAGGGTCCTACGAGCAGTACTTC
V: TRBV9; size: -; J: TRBJ2-7; D: -; length: 15; CDR3: CASSVAQGSSYEQYF; DNA: TGTGCCAGCAGCGTAGCCCAGGGAAGCTCCTACGAGCAGTACTTC
V: TRBV27; size: -; J: TRBJ1-2; D: TRBD1; length: 13; CDR3: CASKVSDRGGYTF; DNA: TGTGCCAGCAAGGTTTCGGACAGGGGAGGCTACACCTTC
V: TRBV10-3; size: -; J: TRBJ2-3; D: TRBD2; length: 19; CDR3: CAISGPGLAGEAGTDTQYF; DNA: TGTGCCATCAGTGGACCGGGACTAGCGGGAGAGGCGGGCACAGATACGCAGTATTTT
V: TRBV5-1; size: -; J: TRBJ1-1; D: -; length: 13; CDR3: CASSDPDVTEAFF; DNA: TGCGCCAGCAGCGACCCAGATGTCACTGAAGCTTTCTTT
V: TRBV5-1; size: -; J: TRBJ1-4; D: -; length: 13; CDR3: CASSRGTNEKLFF; DNA: TGCGCCAGCAGCCGGGGGACTAATGAAAAACTGTTTTTT
V: TRBV28; size: -; J: TRBJ1-3; D: -; length: 11; CDR3: CAGESGNTIYF; DNA: TGTGCCGGGGAGTCGGGAAACACCATATATTTT
V: TRBV19; size: -; J: TRBJ2-7; D: TRBD2; length: 15; CDR3: CASSSGTSGSYEQYF; DNA: TGTGCCAGTAGTTCTGGGACTAGCGGGAGTTACGAGCAGTACTTC
V: TRBV18; size: -; J: TRBJ1-6; D: -; length: 15; CDR3: CASSPLQVVDSPLHF; DNA: TGTGCCAGCTCACCACTACAGGTAGTGGATTCACCCCTCCACTTT
V: TRBV9; size: -; J: TRBJ1-5; D: -; length: 17; CDR3: CASSVATGRISNQPQHF; DNA: TGTGCCAGCAGCGTAGCTACTGGGAGGATTAGCAATCAGCCCCAGCATTTT
V: TRBV5-6; size: -; J: TRBJ1-3; D: TRBD1; length: 17; CDR3: CASSLVEGARSGNTIYF; DNA: TGTGCCAGCAGCTTGGTTGAGGGGGCGCGATCTGGAAACACCATATATTTT
V: TRBV11-1; size: few; J: TRBJ1-6; D: TRBD1; length: 14; CDR3: CASSSDRGGSPLHF; DNA: TGTGCCAGCAGCTCGGACAGGGGAGGATCACCCCTCCACTTT